What follows are 25 T cell receptor beta chains derived from one specimen sequenced in a study of T cells in women clearing cervical HPV infection (dated by TCRdb to the late 2010s). Library generation was performed with the immunoSEQ multiplex PCR assay. TCRdb took this table from immuneACCESS and kept in-frame rearrangements with V and J called. Such tables lack part of the clones; where checked against another copy, unresolved V genes explain under half of the gap, and the rest is unexplained. The record for this sample contains 30,000 to 40,000 clones. Of the sample, roughly 6.8% is held by the ten largest clones. Material: blood buffy coat. The receptors were gathered from a woman aged 18 to 75 with a cervical HPV16 infection that either progressed to CIN3+ or cleared (not recorded which).

A note on this clone: The read comes to an end 3 residues before the CDR3 does, leaving the germline J gene to fill in the end. The V call is TRBV28, the J call TRBJ2-1; 10 positions match TRBD1. V was clipped by 6 bases and J by 5 bases; unmatched bases: 7. Per germline, CDR1 MDHEN and CDR2 SYDVKM. The CDR3 contains 15 residues. This CDR3 is CASRSGTGVNNEQFF. The CDR3 bases that were read are TGTGCCAGCAGATCCGGGACAGGGGTTAACAATGAG.

On this clone itself: The read gets to within 3 residues of the CDR3 end, and the germline J gene fills in the rest. This chain connects TRBV19 to TRBJ1-2; D might be TRBD1 (6 bases). Germline CDR1 is LNHDA and CDR2 is SQIVND (reference sequence). With 10 bases removed from V and 2 bases from J, the gap between germline ends came to 17 bases. The CDR3 extends over 14 amino acids. This chain's CDR3 is CATSNREVNYGYTF. The covered CDR3 bases are TGTGCCACCTCGAACAGGGAAGTGAACTATGGC.

Frequency places this clone as medium-sized. Read sequence stops 3 residues before the CDR3 end, and the germline J gene provides the missing end. This specimen includes other DNA sequences encoding the same CDR3. The rearrangement joins TRBV20-1 to TRBJ2-3; D is possibly TRBD2 (6 bases). Germline assignment: CDR1 DFQATT and CDR2 SNEGSKA (reference sequence). The CDR3 runs to 15 residues. V was trimmed by 0 bases and J by 0 bases, leaving 10 bases between them. The covered CDR3 bases are TGCAGTGCTAGAGATGCGGGAACAAGCACAGATACG. Its translation is CSARDAGTSTDT. The CDR3 as a whole reads CSARDAGTSTDTQYF.

On this clone itself: The CDR3 goes on 3 residues after the read ends, and that part is filled in from the germline J gene. The rearrangement links TRBV2 to TRBJ1-4; D might be TRBD1 (5 bases). The CDR3 loop spans 15 amino acids. Germline V gene data show CDR1 as SNHLY and CDR2 as FYNNEI. This CDR3 is CASSEGPRGANVLFF. CDR3 bases read: TGTGCCAGCAGTGAAGGGCCTCGTGGGGCCAACGTA.

A note on this clone: Read data end 3 residues before the CDR3 end; the end is taken from the germline J gene. The rearrangement links TRBV29-1 to TRBJ2-1; 13 nucleotides align to TRBD2. The germline V gene has CDR1 SQVTM and CDR2 ANQGSEA. The CDR3 totals 14 residues. The trim removed 0 bases at V and 8 bases at J, leaving 1 base unmatched. The DNA read from the CDR3 is TGCAGCGTTGAAGAGGGACTAGCGGGGTATGAG. It specifies CSVEEGLAGYE. The whole CDR3 sequence is CSVEEGLAGYEQFF.

As regards this clone: The read ends 3 residues shy of where the CDR3 ends; the end is completed using the germline J gene. This rearrangement joins TRBV19 to TRBJ2-2; 10 nucleotides match TRBD2. Germline loops: CDR1 LNHDA, CDR2 SQIVND (reference sequence). The length of the CDR3 is 14 residues. V trimming: 10 bases; J trimming: 3 bases; junction bases outside the gene matches: 5. CDR3 sequence: CATSSGRYTGELFF. The sequenced CDR3 bases are TGTGCCACCTCTAGCGGGAGATACACCGGGGAG.

CDR3 DNA (partial): TGTGCCATCAGTGCCAAAGCCTCCTACAATGAG. The encoded protein is CAISAKASYNE. From start to end, the CDR3 is CAISAKASYNEQFF. The chain couples TRBV10-3 to TRBJ2-1; D is unclear. The observed sequence ends 3 residues before the CDR3 terminus, with the missing tail filled in from the germline J gene. The germline CDR1 and CDR2 sequences are ENHRY and SYGVKD. V lost 4 bases, J lost 0 bases, and 7 bases lay in between. This CDR3 comprises 14 residues.

Comments on this clone: The sequenced fragment ends 3 residues before the CDR3 boundary, so the rest is inferred from the germline J gene. This chain joins TRBV29-1 and TRBJ1-2; D perhaps matches TRBD1 (6 bases). The CDR3 loop spans 12 amino acids. The germline CDR1 and CDR2 sequences are SQVTM and ANQGSEA. V was pared by 4 bases and J by 5 bases, with 11 bases between. The CDR3 is CSVGGQGYGYTF. The CDR3 DNA, read in part, is TGCAGCGTTGGGGGGCAGGGATATGGC.

Concerning this clone itself: The germline gene is not matched at one end of the junction; a read error may be the cause. The read terminates 3 residues ahead of where the CDR3 ends, so the germline J gene completes it. Within the sample, other DNA sequences also encode this same CDR3. The chain joins TRBV7-2 to TRBJ1-3; 7 nucleotides align to TRBD1. Germline CDR1 SGHTA, CDR2 FQGNSA. The CDR3 sequence is 15 residues long. CDR3 DNA (partial): TGTGCCAGCAGCTTAAGACAGGGTTCAGGAAACACG. It yields the protein CASSLRQGSGNT. The whole CDR3 protein reads CASSLRQGSGNTIYF.

A remark on this clone: From the germline J gene comes the end of the CDR3, since the read stops 3 residues before it. The chain couples TRBV10-1 to TRBJ1-1; a weak D match, TRBD1 (6 bases). The CDR3 is 13 residues long. Germline CDR1 and CDR2: WNHNN and SYGVQD (reference sequence). V was shortened by 10 bases and J by 0 bases, with 12 bases between the two germline ends. The CDR3 DNA, read in part, is TGCGCCACTAGGCAGGGGTTGAACACTGAA. This encodes CATRQGLNTE. The entire CDR3 protein reads CATRQGLNTEAFF.

A remark on this clone: The missing CDR3 end, 3 residues past where the read stops, is filled in from the germline J gene. J is TRBJ1-1 and V is TRBV19; 7 positions match TRBD1. V trimming: 7 bases; J trimming: 5 bases; junction bases outside the gene matches: 7. The germline V gene encodes CDR1 LNHDA and CDR2 SQIVND (reference sequence). This CDR3 is 13 amino acids long. The CDR3 reads CASKTGIGTEAFF. Incomplete CDR3 DNA: TGTGCCAGTAAGACAGGGATTGGGACTGAA.

As regards this clone: With the read ending 3 residues before the CDR3 end, the germline J gene is used to fill in that end. V gene TRBV7-7 combines with J gene TRBJ1-1, with unresolved D. Deletions cut 5 bases from V and 0 bases from J, with 10 bases between. The length of the CDR3 is 14 residues. Germline CDR1 is SSHAT and CDR2 is FNYEAQ (reference sequence). CDR3 loop: CASSADYMNTEAFF. CDR3 DNA (partial): TGTGCCAGCAGCGCTGATTACATGAACACTGAA. The whole variable domain, remainder taken from reference TRBV7-7 and TRBJ1-1, is GAGVSQSPRYKVTKRGQDVTLRCDPISSHATLYWYQQALGQGPEFLTYFNYEAQPDKSGLPSDRFSAERPEGSISTLTIQRTEQRDSAMYRCASSADYMNTEAFFGQGTRLTVV.

Concerning this clone itself: The read terminates 3 residues before the CDR3 end, so the remaining end is supplied by the germline J gene. The chain joins TRBV7-9 to TRBJ1-2; tentative D call: TRBD1 (5 bases). CDR1 and CDR2 from the germline V gene are SEHNR and FQNEAQ (reference sequence). The CDR3 is 13 amino acids. The CDR3 DNA, read in part, is TGTGCCAGCAGCCCCGACGGGGGAAGTACC. It specifies CASSPDGGST. The CDR3 in its entirety is CASSPDGGSTYTF.

A remark on this clone: An end of the junction differs from the germline gene, which may be a read error. The missing CDR3 end, 3 residues past where the read stops, is filled in from the germline J gene. This chain joins TRBV5-4 and TRBJ2-7; the D is unclear. The CDR3 is made up of 13 amino acids. From germline, CDR1 is SGHNT and CDR2 YYREEE (reference sequence). Partial CDR3 DNA: TGTGCCAGCAGCTTACAGAACTCCCACGAG. As protein: CASSLQNSHE. The whole CDR3 protein is CASSLQNSHEQYF.

The DNA read from the CDR3 is TGTGCCTGGAGTTCGGGCCCTATCGGCGGACAGCCG. It codes for CAWSSGPIGGQP. The whole CDR3 protein reads CAWSSGPIGGQPQYF. The chain employs TRBV30 and TRBJ2-3; the D gene is possibly TRBD1 (6 bases). Coverage ceases 3 residues before the CDR3 finishes, and the germline J gene fills in the end. CDR1 and CDR2 from the germline V gene are GTSNPN and SVGIG (reference sequence). This CDR3 has 15 residues.

As for this clone: The read comes to an end 3 residues before the CDR3 does, leaving the germline J gene to fill in the end. This rearrangement joins TRBV12-3 or TRBV12-4 to TRBJ1-1; TRBD1 might be the D (5 bases). The CDR3 runs 14 residues. V dropped 3 bases and J dropped 2 bases, with 10 bases sitting between them. The part of the CDR3 DNA that was read is TGTGCCAGCAGTTTCGGGGGAAAAAACACTGAA. It translates to CASSFGGKNTE. The entire CDR3 sequence reads CASSFGGKNTEAFF.

As regards this clone: Sequencing ends 3 residues short of the CDR3 end; the germline J gene provides the rest. V is TRBV20-1 and J is TRBJ2-1; 16 bases are shared with TRBD2. The CDR3 loop spans 14 amino acids. J gave up 7 bases and V 5 bases, and 2 bases lay outside the gene matches. Germline V lookup: CDR1 DFQATT, CDR2 SNEGSKA (reference sequence). The CDR3 reads CSAGTSGRANEQFF. The CDR3 bases that were read are TGCAGTGCTGGGACTAGCGGGAGGGCAAATGAG.

Of note for this clone: The read finishes 3 residues shy of the CDR3 end, and the germline J gene is used to complete it. The rearrangement uses TRBV28 and TRBJ2-3; tentative D call: TRBD1 (6 bases). Looked up from germline, CDR1 is MDHEN and CDR2 is SYDVKM. Between the trimmed V and J ends, which lost 5 bases and 1 base, there was a span of 16 bases. The length of the CDR3 is 16 residues. CDR3 bases read: TGTGCCAGCAGTGGGGACACCCTGATCGGCACAGATACG. Amino acids: CASSGDTLIGTDT. The complete CDR3 protein is CASSGDTLIGTDTQYF. The variable domain in full, with the rest retrieved from reference TRBV28 and TRBJ2-3, is DVKVTQSSRYLVKRTGEKVFLECVQDMDHENMFWYRQDPGLGLRLIYFSYDVKMKEKGDIPEGYSVSREKKERFSLILESASTNQTSMYLCASSGDTLIGTDTQYFGPGTRLTVL.

A note on this clone: The read terminates 3 residues ahead of where the CDR3 ends, so the germline J gene completes it. The chain has TRBV7-3 and TRBJ2-3; TRBD2 aligns across 11 bases. Germline lookup yields CDR1 SGHTA and CDR2 FQGTGA. The CDR3 has 17 residues. The CDR3 bases that were read are TGTGCCAGCAGCTCCCCGACTAGCGGGGCGACTGAAGAGACG. Encoded protein: CASSSPTSGATEET. The entire CDR3 sequence reads CASSSPTSGATEETQYF.

Turning to this clone: The CDR3 end is not reached by the read, which stops 3 residues before it; the germline J gene fills it in. The chain combines TRBV19 with TRBJ2-7; D is possibly TRBD2 (6 bases). Germline CDR1 reads LNHDA; CDR2 reads SQIVND (reference sequence). The V gene lost 3 bases and the J gene lost 6 bases, with 12 bases spanning the gap. The CDR3 is made up of 13 amino acids. The DNA read from the CDR3 is TGTGCCAGTAGTATGGGGGGATCGGGCGAG. This codes for CASSMGGSGE. The full CDR3 reads CASSMGGSGEQYF.

About this clone itself: The CDR3 goes on 3 residues after the read ends, and that part is filled in from the germline J gene. This rearrangement joins TRBV6-1 to TRBJ2-7, with 8 bases fitting TRBD1. The CDR3 loop spans 16 amino acids. V lost 2 bases to trimming and J lost 1 base; unmatched junction nucleotides: 7. Germline CDR1 reads MNHNS; CDR2 reads SASEGT. CDR3 residues: CASSELGTGGSYEQYF. Incomplete CDR3 DNA: TGTGCCAGCAGTGAACTGGGGACAGGAGGATCCTACGAG.

Regarding this clone: The CDR3 end falls 3 residues outside the read, so it is completed with the germline J gene. The rearrangement joins TRBV20-1 to TRBJ1-2, with TRBD1 identical over 7 bases. Germline V CDR1 and CDR2: DFQATT, SNEGSKA (reference sequence). V shed 5 bases and J 4 bases; nucleotides not matched to a gene: 4. The CDR3 runs to 12 residues. The CDR3 DNA, read in part, is TGCAGTGCTGCGGACAGGTCCTATGGC. Its translation: CSAADRSYG. The entire CDR3 sequence reads CSAADRSYGYTF.

Concerning this clone: One junction end does not reproduce the germline sequence, and a read error may be involved. The sequenced fragment ends 3 residues before the CDR3 boundary, so the rest is inferred from the germline J gene. Other DNA sequences of this sample code for an identical CDR3. The chain recombines TRBV20-1 with TRBJ1-1, with D maybe TRBD1 (6 bases). The CDR3 has 12 residues. Germline CDR1 and CDR2: DFQATT and SNEGSKA (reference sequence). The CDR3 protein is CSARAMTGEAFF. The covered CDR3 bases are TGCAGTGCCAGAGCGATGACAGGTGAA.

A word on this clone: Read sequence stops 3 residues before the CDR3 end, and the germline J gene provides the missing end. The V call is TRBV19, the J call TRBJ2-7, with 7 bases fitting TRBD1. The CDR3 totals 12 residues. The junction had 4 bases not matched to a gene; V was cut back by 6 bases and J by 5 bases. Germline V gene data show CDR1 as LNHDA and CDR2 as SQIVND (reference sequence). CDR3 DNA (partial): TGTGCCAGTAGAGACAGGGCCGACGAG. Protein sequence: CASRDRADE. The entire CDR3 is CASRDRADEQYF.

This clone shows up as medium-sized (0.01 to 0.1%) by frequency. The missing CDR3 end, 3 residues past where the read stops, is filled in from the germline J gene. The chain combines TRBV5-1 with TRBJ1-2, with 7 positions matching TRBD1. Germline loops: CDR1 SGHRS, CDR2 YFSETQ. The CDR3 runs 17 residues. V shed 2 bases, J shed 4 bases, and the junction held 14 bases outside the gene matches. The part of the CDR3 DNA that was read is TGCGCCAGCAGCTTAGGGGCATACAGGGGTCGTATCTATGGC. Protein sequence: CASSLGAYRGRIYG. The complete CDR3 sequence is CASSLGAYRGRIYGYTF.